This T cell receptor (beta chain) was observed in a study of molecular identifiers for immune sequencing clone quantification. Study at large: The replicate experiment used RNA from 20,000 or 100,000 naive CD8 cells. This RNA was split into five aliquots, and four of them were sequenced.

Previously reported methods and listed TCR primers produced the bulk TCR libraries. One entry per CDR3 protein results from TCRdb running MiXCR on the PCR reads. The sample records 400,000 to 600,000 distinct CDR3 sequences, roughly 24% being singletons. Study conclusions and caveats: Spiked Jurkat TCR RNA equivalent to one cell was reportedly detectable in approximately 980,000 naive cells. Whereas naive cells kept under 1% of molecules in clones above 20 RNA copies, such clones held over 98% in effectors.

The CDR3 runs to 15 residues. J was trimmed by 0 bases and V by 9 bases; bases with no gene match: 5. Germline V CDR1 and CDR2: SGHRS, YFSETQ. The table lists this clonotype with many counts. As yet, its antigen is unknown. The sample comprised naive CD8+ T cells from blood, with Jurkat cell RNA spiked in. The subset: FACS-sorted CD8+CD4-CCR7+CD45RA+ naive T cells. The V and J genes are TRBV5-1 and TRBJ2-3; 12 positions match TRBD2. The clonotype comes from a human donor in good health. Some libraries in this study had Jurkat cell RNA spiked in. The chain's CDR3 is CATRTSGESTDTQYF. Here the CDR3 DNA reads TGCGCCACCCGGACTAGCGGGGAGAGCACAGATACGCAGTATTTT. Looking up the rest from reference TRBV5-1 and TRBJ2-3 gives the full variable domain: KAGVTQTPRYLIKTRGQQVTLSCSPISGHRSVSWYQQTPGQGLQFLFEYFSETQRNKGNFPGRFSGRQFSNSRSEMNVSTLELGDSALYLCATRTSGESTDTQYFGPGTRLTVL.